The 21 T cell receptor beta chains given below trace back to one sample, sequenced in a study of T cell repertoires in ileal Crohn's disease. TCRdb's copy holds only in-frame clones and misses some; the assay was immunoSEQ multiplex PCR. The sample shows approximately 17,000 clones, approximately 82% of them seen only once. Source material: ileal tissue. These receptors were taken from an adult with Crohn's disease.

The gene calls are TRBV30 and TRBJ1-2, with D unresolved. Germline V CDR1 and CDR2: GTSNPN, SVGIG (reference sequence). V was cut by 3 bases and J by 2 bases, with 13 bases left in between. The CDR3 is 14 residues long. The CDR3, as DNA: TGTGCCTGGAGAATACTGACTCTGAACTATGGCTACACCTTC. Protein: CAWRILTLNYGYTF. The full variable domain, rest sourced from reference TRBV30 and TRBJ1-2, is SQTIHQWPATLVQPVGSPLSLECTVEGTSNPNLYWYRQAAGRGLQLLFYSVGIGQISSEVPQNLSASRPQDRQFILSSKKLLLSDSGFYLCAWRILTLNYGYTFGSGTRLTVV.

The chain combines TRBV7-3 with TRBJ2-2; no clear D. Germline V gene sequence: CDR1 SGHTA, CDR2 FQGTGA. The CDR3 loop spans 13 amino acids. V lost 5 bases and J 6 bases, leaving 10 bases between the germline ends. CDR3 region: CASSREVAGELFF. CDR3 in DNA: TGTGCCAGCAGCCGAGAAGTAGCCGGGGAGCTGTTTTTT.

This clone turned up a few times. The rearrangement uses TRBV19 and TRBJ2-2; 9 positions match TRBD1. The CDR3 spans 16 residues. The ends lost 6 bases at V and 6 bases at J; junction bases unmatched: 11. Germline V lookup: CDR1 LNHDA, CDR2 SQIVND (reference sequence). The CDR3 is CASRRGGQGSPGELFF. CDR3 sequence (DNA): TGTGCCAGTAGACGTGGGGGACAGGGAAGTCCCGGGGAGCTGTTTTTT. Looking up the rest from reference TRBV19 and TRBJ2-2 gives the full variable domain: DGGITQSPKYLFRKEGQNVTLSCEQNLNHDAMYWYRQDPGQGLRLIYYSQIVNDFQKGDIAEGYSVSREKKESFPLTVTSAQKNPTAFYLCASRRGGQGSPGELFFGEGSRLTVL.

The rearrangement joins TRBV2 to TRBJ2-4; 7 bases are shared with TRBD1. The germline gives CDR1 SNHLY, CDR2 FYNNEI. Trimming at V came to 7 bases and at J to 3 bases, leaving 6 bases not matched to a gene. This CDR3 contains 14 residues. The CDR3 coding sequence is TGTGCCAGCAACCTGGGGACAGACAAAAACATTCAGTACTTC. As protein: CASNLGTDKNIQYF. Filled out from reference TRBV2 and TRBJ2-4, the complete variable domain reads EPEVTQTPSHQVTQMGQEVILRCVPISNHLYFYWYRQILGQKVEFLVSFYNNEISEKSEIFDDQFSVERPDGSNFTLKIRSTKLEDSAMYFCASNLGTDKNIQYFGAGTRLSVL.

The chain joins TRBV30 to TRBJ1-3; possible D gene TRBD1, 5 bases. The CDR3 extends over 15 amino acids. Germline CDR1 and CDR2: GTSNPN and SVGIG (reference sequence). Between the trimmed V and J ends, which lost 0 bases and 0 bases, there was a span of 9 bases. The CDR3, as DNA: TGTGCCTGGAGTGTCAGGGACTACTCTGGAAACACCATATATTTT. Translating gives CAWSVRDYSGNTIYF. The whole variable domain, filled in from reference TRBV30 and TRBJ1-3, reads SQTIHQWPATLVQPVGSPLSLECTVEGTSNPNLYWYRQAAGRGLQLLFYSVGIGQISSEVPQNLSASRPQDRQFILSSKKLLLSDSGFYLCAWSVRDYSGNTIYFGEGSWLTVV.

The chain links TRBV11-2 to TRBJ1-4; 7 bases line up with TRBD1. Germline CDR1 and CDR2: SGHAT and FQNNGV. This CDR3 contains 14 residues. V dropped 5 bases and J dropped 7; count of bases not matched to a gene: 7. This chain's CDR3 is CASSLDRDSEKLFF. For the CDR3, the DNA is TGTGCCAGCAGCCTCGACAGGGATAGTGAAAAACTGTTTTTT.

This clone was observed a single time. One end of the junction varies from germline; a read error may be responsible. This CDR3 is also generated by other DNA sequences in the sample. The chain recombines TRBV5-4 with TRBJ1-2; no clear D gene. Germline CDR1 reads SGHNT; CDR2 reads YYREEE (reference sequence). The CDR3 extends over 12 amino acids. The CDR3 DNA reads TGCGCCAGCAGCTTGGTCGGCTATGGCTACACCTTC. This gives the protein CASSLVGYGYTF.

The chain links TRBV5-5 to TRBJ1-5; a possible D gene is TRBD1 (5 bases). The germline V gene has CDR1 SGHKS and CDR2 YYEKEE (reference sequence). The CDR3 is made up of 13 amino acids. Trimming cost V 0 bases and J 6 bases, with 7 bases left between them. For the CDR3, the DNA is TGTGCCAGCAGCTTGGAGGGGCCTCAGCCCCAGCATTTT. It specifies CASSLEGPQPQHF.

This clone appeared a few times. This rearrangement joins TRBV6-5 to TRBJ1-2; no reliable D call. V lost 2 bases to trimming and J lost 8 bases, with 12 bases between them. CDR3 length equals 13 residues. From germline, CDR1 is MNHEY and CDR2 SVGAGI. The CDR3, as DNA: TGTGCCAGCAGTTACCGCGGAGGTGTAGGCTACACCTTC. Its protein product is CASSYRGGVGYTF.

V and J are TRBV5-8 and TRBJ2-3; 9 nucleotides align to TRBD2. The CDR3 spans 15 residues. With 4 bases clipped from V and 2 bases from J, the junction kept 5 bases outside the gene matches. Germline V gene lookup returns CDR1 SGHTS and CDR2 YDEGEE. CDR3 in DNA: TGTGCCAGCAGCCGGGGACTAGCCTACACAGATACGCAGTATTTT. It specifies CASSRGLAYTDTQYF.

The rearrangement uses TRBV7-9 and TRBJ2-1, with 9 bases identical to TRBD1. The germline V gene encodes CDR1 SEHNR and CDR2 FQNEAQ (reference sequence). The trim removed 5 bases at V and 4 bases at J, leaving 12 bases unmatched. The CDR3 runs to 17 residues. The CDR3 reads CASSPAVPGQGYNEQFF. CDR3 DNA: TGTGCCAGCAGCCCTGCCGTCCCGGGACAGGGATACAATGAGCAGTTCTTC.

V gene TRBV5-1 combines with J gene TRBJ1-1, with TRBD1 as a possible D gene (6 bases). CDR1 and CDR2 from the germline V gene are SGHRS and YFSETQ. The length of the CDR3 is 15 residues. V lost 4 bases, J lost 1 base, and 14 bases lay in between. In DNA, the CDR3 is TGCGCCAGCAGCCAACATGCGACAGGGAACACTGAAGCTTTCTTT. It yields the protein CASSQHATGNTEAFF.

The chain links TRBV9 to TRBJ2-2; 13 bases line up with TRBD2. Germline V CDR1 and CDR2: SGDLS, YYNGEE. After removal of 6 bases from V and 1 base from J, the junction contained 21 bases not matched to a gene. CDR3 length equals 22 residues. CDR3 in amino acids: CASTSKKLAGGPVPKNTGELFF. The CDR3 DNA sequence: TGTGCCAGCACAAGTAAAAAACTAGCGGGGGGGCCGGTCCCAAAGAACACCGGGGAGCTGTTTTTT.

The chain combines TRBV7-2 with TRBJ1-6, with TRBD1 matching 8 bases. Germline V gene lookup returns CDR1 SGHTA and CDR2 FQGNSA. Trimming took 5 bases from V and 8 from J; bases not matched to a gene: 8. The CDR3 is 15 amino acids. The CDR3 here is CASSLGQGLHSPLHF. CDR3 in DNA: TGTGCCAGCAGCCTAGGACAGGGCCTACATTCACCCCTCCACTTT.

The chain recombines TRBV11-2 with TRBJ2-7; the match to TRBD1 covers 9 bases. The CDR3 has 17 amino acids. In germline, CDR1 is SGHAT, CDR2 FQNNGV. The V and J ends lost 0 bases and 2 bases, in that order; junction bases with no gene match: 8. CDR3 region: CASSLDPGTGFAYEQYF. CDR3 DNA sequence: TGTGCCAGCAGCTTAGACCCCGGGACAGGGTTTGCCTACGAGCAGTACTTC.

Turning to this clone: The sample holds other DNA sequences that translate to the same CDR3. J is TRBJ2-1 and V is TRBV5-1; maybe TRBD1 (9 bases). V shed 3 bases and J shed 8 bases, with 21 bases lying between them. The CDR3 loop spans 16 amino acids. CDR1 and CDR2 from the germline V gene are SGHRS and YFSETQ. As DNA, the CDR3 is TGCGCCAGCAGCTCGGGGGGGACAGGGAGGTTGGATGAGCAGTTCTTC. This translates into CASSSGGTGRLDEQFF.

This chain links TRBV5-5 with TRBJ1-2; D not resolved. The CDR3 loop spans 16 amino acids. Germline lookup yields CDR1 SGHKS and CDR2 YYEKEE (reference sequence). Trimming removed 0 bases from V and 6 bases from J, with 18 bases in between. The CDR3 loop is CASSLGANPAMDGYTF. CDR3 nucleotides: TGTGCCAGCAGCTTGGGGGCTAACCCGGCGATGGATGGCTACACCTTC.

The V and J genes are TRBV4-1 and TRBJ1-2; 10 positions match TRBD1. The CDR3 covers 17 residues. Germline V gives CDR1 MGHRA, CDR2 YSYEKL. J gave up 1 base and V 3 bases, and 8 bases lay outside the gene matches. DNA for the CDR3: TGCGCCAGCAGCCACAACCGAGGGACAGGGGTTAACTATGGCTACACCTTC. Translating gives CASSHNRGTGVNYGYTF.

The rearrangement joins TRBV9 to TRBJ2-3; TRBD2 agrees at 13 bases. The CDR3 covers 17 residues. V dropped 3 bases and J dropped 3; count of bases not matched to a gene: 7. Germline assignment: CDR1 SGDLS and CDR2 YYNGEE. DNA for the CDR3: TGTGCCAGCAGCGGCTCCGGGACTAGCGGGGTAACAGATACGCAGTATTTT. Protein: CASSGSGTSGVTDTQYF.

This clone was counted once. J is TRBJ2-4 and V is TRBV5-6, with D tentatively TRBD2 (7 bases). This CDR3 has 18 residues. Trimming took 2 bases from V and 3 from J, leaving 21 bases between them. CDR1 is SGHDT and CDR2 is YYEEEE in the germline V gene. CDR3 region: CASSLEGGVSPLKNIQYF. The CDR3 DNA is TGTGCCAGCAGCTTAGAGGGGGGGGTATCTCCCCTCAAAAACATTCAGTACTTC.

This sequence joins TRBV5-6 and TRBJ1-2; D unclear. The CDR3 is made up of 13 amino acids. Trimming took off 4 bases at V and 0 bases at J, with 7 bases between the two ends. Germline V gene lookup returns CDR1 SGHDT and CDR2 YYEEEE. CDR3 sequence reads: CASSPGANYGYTF. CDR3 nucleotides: TGTGCCAGCAGCCCTGGAGCTAACTATGGCTACACCTTC. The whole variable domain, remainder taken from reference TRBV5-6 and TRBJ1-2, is DAGVTQSPTHLIKTRGQQVTLRCSPKSGHDTVSWYQQALGQGPQFIFQYYEEEERQRGNFPDRFSGHQFPNYSSELNVNALLLGDSALYLCASSPGANYGYTFGSGTRLTVV.